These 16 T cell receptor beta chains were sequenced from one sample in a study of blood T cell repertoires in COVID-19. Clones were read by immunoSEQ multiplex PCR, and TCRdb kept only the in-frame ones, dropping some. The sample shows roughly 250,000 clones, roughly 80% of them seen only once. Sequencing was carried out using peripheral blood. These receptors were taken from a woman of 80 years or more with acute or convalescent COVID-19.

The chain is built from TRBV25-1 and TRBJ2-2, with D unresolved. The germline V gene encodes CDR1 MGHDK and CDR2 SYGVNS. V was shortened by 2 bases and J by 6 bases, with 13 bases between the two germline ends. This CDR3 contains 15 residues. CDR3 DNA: TGTGCCAGCAGTGAAGCAGAGAGACACTCCGGGGAGCTGTTTTTT. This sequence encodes CASSEAERHSGELFF.

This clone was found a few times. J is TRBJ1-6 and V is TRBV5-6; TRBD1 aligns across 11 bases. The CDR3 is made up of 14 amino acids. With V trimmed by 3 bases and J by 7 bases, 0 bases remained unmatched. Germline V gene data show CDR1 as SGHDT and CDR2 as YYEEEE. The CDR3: CASSWDRGNSPLHF. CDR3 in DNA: TGTGCCAGCAGCTGGGACAGGGGGAATTCACCCCTCCACTTT.

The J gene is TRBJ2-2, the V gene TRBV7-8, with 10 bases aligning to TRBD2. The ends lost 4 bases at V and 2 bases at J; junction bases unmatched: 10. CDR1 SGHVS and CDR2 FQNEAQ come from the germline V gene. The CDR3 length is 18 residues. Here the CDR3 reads CASSSLGSGGINTGELFF. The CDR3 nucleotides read TGTGCCAGCAGCTCCCTTGGTAGCGGGGGGATCAACACCGGGGAGCTGTTTTTT.

CDR3 in DNA: TGTGCCAGCAGCTTAGGGGACGGACAGAAAATCTCCTACGAGCAGTACTTC. As protein: CASSLGDGQKISYEQYF. The rearrangement links TRBV11-2 to TRBJ2-7, with a possible D match to TRBD1 (6 bases). CDR3 length equals 17 residues. Trimming took off 1 base at V and 0 bases at J, with 16 bases between the two ends. Germline V CDR1 and CDR2: SGHAT, FQNNGV.

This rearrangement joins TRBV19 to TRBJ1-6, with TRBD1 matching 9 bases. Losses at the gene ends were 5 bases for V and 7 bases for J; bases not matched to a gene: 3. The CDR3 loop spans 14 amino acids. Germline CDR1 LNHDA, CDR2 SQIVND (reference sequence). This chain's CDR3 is CASSVGQGNSPLHF. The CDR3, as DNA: TGTGCCAGTAGTGTCGGACAGGGGAATTCACCCCTCCACTTT.

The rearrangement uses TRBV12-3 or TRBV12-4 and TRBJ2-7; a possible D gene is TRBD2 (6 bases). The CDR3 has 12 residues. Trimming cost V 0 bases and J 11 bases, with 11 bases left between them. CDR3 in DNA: TGTGCCAGCAGTTTAGCGCGGGACTTGAAGTACTTC. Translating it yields CASSLARDLKYF.

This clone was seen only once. Here the CDR3 reads CASILTGKNNEQYF. In DNA, the CDR3 is TGTGCCAGCATTTTGACAGGAAAGAACAACGAGCAGTACTTC. The chain is built from TRBV6-5 and TRBJ2-7, with D tentatively TRBD1 (6 bases). The CDR3 extends over 14 amino acids. Deletions cut 7 bases from V and 5 bases from J, with 18 bases between. Germline V gene data show CDR1 as MNHEY and CDR2 as SVGAGI.

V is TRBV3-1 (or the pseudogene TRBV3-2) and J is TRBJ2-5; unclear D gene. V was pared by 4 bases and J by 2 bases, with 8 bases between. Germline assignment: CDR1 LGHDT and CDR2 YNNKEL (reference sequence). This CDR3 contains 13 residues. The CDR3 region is CASSPYLQETQYF. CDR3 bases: TGTGCCAGCAGCCCCTATCTACAAGAGACCCAGTACTTC.

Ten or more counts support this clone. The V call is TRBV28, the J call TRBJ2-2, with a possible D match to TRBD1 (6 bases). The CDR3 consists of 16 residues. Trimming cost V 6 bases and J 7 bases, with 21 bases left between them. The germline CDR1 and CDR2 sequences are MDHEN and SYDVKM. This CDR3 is CASSRPGQGLVGELFF. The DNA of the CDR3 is TGTGCCAGCAGCAGGCCGGGCCAGGGGCTAGTCGGGGAGCTGTTTTTT.

The chain's CDR3 is CASSGGAQGQPQHF. The CDR3 DNA follows: TGTGCCAGCAGTGGGGGGGCGCAGGGTCAGCCCCAGCATTTT. This chain joins TRBV28 and TRBJ1-5; D perhaps matches TRBD1 (6 bases). The CDR3 is 14 residues long. Germline V gene sequence: CDR1 MDHEN, CDR2 SYDVKM. V lost 5 bases and J 6 bases, leaving 14 bases between the germline ends.

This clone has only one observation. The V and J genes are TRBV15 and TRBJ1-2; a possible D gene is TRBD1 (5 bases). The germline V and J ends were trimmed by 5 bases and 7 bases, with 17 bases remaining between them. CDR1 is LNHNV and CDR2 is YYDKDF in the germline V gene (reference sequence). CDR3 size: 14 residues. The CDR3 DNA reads TGTGCCACCAGCCCAGGCCCGGGGGTCGGTGGCTACACCTTC. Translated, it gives CATSPGPGVGGYTF. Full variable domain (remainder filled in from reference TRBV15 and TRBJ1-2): DAMVIQNPRYQVTQFGKPVTLSCSQTLNHNVMYWYQQKSSQAPKLLFHYYDKDFNNEADTPDNFQSRRPNTSFCFLDIRSPGLGDTAMYLCATSPGPGVGGYTFGSGTRLTVV.

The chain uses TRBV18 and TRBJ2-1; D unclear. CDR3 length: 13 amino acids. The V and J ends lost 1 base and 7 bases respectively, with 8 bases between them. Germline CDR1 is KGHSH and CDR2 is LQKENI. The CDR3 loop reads CASSPLVRNEQFF. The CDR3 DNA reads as TGTGCCAGCTCACCACTGGTCAGAAATGAGCAGTTCTTC.

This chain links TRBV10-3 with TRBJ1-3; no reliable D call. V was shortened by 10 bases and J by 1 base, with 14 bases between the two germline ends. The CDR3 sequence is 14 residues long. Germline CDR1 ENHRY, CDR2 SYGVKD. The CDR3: CATGRESSGNTIYF. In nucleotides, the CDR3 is TGTGCCACCGGACGGGAATCTTCTGGAAACACCATATATTTT.

The CDR3 DNA follows: TGTGCCACCACCTGGGGCAGTAACAATCAGCCCCAGCATTTT. This gives the protein CATTWGSNNQPQHF. The chain couples TRBV28 to TRBJ1-5, with a weak D call TRBD1 (5 bases). The CDR3 sequence is 14 residues long. Germline lookup yields CDR1 MDHEN and CDR2 SYDVKM. V was trimmed by 10 bases and J by 3 bases, leaving 16 bases between them.

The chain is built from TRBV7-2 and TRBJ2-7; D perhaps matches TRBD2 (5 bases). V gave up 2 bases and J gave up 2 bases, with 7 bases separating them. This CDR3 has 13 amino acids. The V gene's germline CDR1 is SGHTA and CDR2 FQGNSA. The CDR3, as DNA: TGTGCCAGCAGCTTAAGGGAGCCCTACGAGCAGTACTTC. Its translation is CASSLREPYEQYF.

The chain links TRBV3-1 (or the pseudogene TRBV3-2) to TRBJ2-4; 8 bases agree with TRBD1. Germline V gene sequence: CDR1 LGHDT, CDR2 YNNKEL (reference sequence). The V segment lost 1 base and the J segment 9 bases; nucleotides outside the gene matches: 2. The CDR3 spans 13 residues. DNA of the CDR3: TGTGCCAGCAGCCAAGCACAGGGGGGCATTCAGTACTTC. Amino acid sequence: CASSQAQGGIQYF.